The next 5 T cell receptor beta chains were all read from a single sample in a study of blood T cells in healthy people across ages. Primed by a sample-barcoded 5' primer and a J-beta primer mix, a second PCR proceeded for roughly 7 to 11 cycles. MiXCR, applied by TCRdb to the 5' RACE reads, yields one record per CDR3 protein. This sample carries some 790,000 distinct CDR3 sequences, under 35% of them seen once, and the ten largest clones take about 18%. Source material: blood. The receptors were gathered from a woman older than 75 in good health.

Comment on this clonotype: Since a much larger clone is just one base distant, this may be a read error. The V gene is TRBV28, the J gene TRBJ2-1; possible D gene TRBD1, 6 bases. The CDR3 sequence is 16 residues long. Germline V gene data show CDR1 as MDHEN and CDR2 as SYDVKM. Trimming took 6 bases from V and 2 from J, leaving 17 bases between them. CDR3 amino acids: CASRQGQAAPYNEQFF. In nucleotides, the CDR3 is TGTGCCAGCAGACAGGGACAAGCTGCCCCCTACAATGAGCAGTTCTTC.

The chain employs TRBV5-6 and TRBJ1-1; D remains unclear. The V and J ends lost 5 bases and 1 base respectively, with 12 bases between them. Germline CDR1 is SGHDT and CDR2 is YYEEEE. This CDR3 region has 14 residues. CDR3 DNA: TGTGCCAGCAGTTCCTATCGGAGGAACACTGAAGCTTTCTTT. Amino acids: CASSSYRRNTEAFF. The full variable domain, rest sourced from reference TRBV5-6 and TRBJ1-1, is DAGVTQSPTHLIKTRGQQVTLRCSPKSGHDTVSWYQQALGQGPQFIFQYYEEEERQRGNFPDRFSGHQFPNYSSELNVNALLLGDSALYLCASSSYRRNTEAFFGQGTRLTVV.

This clonotype was seen many times. This chain links TRBV29-1 with TRBJ2-7; 10 positions match TRBD1. Germline CDR1 and CDR2: SQVTM and ANQGSEA. The V gene end was trimmed by 4 bases and the J gene end by 6 bases; junction bases not matched to a gene: 0. The CDR3 consists of 11 residues. The CDR3 DNA reads as TGCAGCGTTGGGGACAGGGGCGAGCAGTACTTC. Translated, it gives CSVGDRGEQYF.

This clonotype was observed a few times. This may be a read error, as it is one base from a much larger clone. The genes are TRBV30 and TRBJ2-3; 8 bases are shared with TRBD1. There are 13 residues in the CDR3. Germline V gene data show CDR1 as GTSNPN and CDR2 as SVGIG (reference sequence). CDR3 coding DNA: TGTGCCTGGACGGGACAGGAAACAGATGCGCAGTATTTT. Translation: CAWTGQETDAQYF.

This chain connects TRBV4-2 to TRBJ1-1; D not certain. The CDR3 totals 12 residues. V lost 2 bases, J lost 4 bases, and 5 bases lay in between. Looked up from germline, CDR1 is LGHNA and CDR2 is YNFKEQ. The CDR3 DNA follows: TGTGCCAGCAGCCAACGGAGCACTGAAGCTTTCTTT. This translates into CASSQRSTEAFF.